Presented here are 18 T cell receptor beta chains from one specimen sequenced in a study of T cell repertoires in cytomegalovirus infection. Using its own MiXCR run on the reads, TCRdb lists one record per CDR3 protein. The profile shows approximately 200,000 distinct CDR3 sequences, over 20% of them singletons. The sequenced sample was CD8+ T cells from PBMCs. The receptors were sampled from a human donor in good health (CMV status not recorded). Some clones in this sample may be carry-over from other donors' samples.

In this sample, this clonotype turned up many times. CDR3 sequence: CASSLVGMPTTDTQYF. CDR3 nucleotides: TGTGCCAGCAGCTTAGTAGGGATGCCGACCACAGATACGCAGTATTTT. The chain couples TRBV7-8 to TRBJ2-3; D remains unclear. The germline gives CDR1 SGHVS, CDR2 FQNEAQ. The CDR3 length is 16 residues. Deletions cut 1 base from V and 2 bases from J, with 13 bases between.

The rearrangement joins TRBV29-1 to TRBJ2-3, with a tentative D call TRBD2 (8 bases). Deletions cut 8 bases from V and 0 bases from J, with 18 bases between. The CDR3 covers 15 residues. Germline lookup yields CDR1 SQVTM and CDR2 ANQGSEA. CDR3 loop: CSSGGGLASTDTQYF. In DNA, the CDR3 is TGCAGCTCGGGAGGGGGCCTCGCTAGCACAGATACGCAGTATTTT.

The V call is TRBV6-8, the J call TRBJ1-2; 7 bases are a match to TRBD1. The CDR3 length is 13 residues. The V and J ends lost 6 bases and 3 bases, in that order; junction bases with no gene match: 4. CDR1 and CDR2 from the germline V gene are MNHGY and SAAAGT. The CDR3 loop is CASSAGQDYGYTF. CDR3 sequence (DNA): TGTGCCAGCAGCGCCGGACAGGACTATGGCTACACCTTC.

The rearrangement links TRBV20-1 to TRBJ2-7, with 8 bases matching TRBD2. The germline gives CDR1 DFQATT, CDR2 SNEGSKA (reference sequence). The CDR3 has 14 residues. J gave up 7 bases and V 3 bases, and 11 bases lay outside the gene matches. The CDR3 protein is CSARGAGAPSEQYF. DNA of the CDR3: TGCAGTGCTAGGGGAGCGGGGGCCCCCTCTGAGCAGTACTTC.

The chain couples TRBV4-1 to TRBJ1-6, with D uncertain. Germline V lookup: CDR1 MGHRA, CDR2 YSYEKL. CDR3 length: 14 amino acids. V lost 0 bases and J 7 bases, leaving 7 bases between the germline ends. DNA for the CDR3: TGCGCCAGCAGCCAAGAACGGTTCAATTCACCCCTCCACTTT. Translated, it gives CASSQERFNSPLHF.

As concerns this clonotype: Given the absence of the conserved phenylalanine or tryptophan at the CDR3 end, a read error is likely. The J gene is TRBJ1-2, the V gene TRBV28; D gene ambiguous. This CDR3 region has 13 residues. Germline V gene sequence: CDR1 MDHEN, CDR2 SYDVKM. Deletions cut 3 bases from V and 3 bases from J, with 8 bases between. CDR3 residues: CASSFQHDYGYTL. The CDR3, as DNA: TGTGCCAGCAGTTTCCAACACGACTATGGCTACACCCTC.

This clonotype has just one count. It may be a read error: a sequence one base away is much more abundant. The J gene is TRBJ2-2, the V gene TRBV7-2; weak D call: TRBD2 (6 bases). The V gene's germline CDR1 is SGHTA and CDR2 FQGNSA. This CDR3 region has 14 residues. CDR3 loop: CACSHPGVKGELFF. CDR3 in DNA: TGTGCCTGCAGCCACCCGGGGGTAAAAGGGGAGCTGTTTTTT. The full variable domain, its missing parts supplied by reference TRBV7-2 and TRBJ2-2, is GAGVSQSPSNKVTEKGKDVELRCDPISGHTALYWYRQSLGQGLEFLIYFQGNSAPDKSGLPSDRFSAERTGGSVSTLTIQRTQQEDSAVYLCACSHPGVKGELFFGEGSRLTVL.

Concerning this clonotype itself: The junction does not match germline at one end; this may be a read error. The genes are TRBV24-1 and TRBJ2-1, with 13 bases matching TRBD2. The CDR3 runs 17 residues. The germline V gene has CDR1 KGHDR and CDR2 SFDVKD. The DNA of the CDR3 is TGTGCCACCAGTGATGGACTAGCGGGGGCCGTCCAGAATGAGCGGTTCTTC. Amino acids: CATSDGLAGAVQNERFF.

The V and J genes are TRBV6-6 and TRBJ1-6, with TRBD1 matching 9 bases. The trim removed 0 bases at V and 5 bases at J, leaving 17 bases unmatched. Germline V lookup: CDR1 MNHNY, CDR2 SVGAGI (reference sequence). The CDR3 is made up of 21 amino acids. CDR3 bases: TGTGCCAGCAGTTACTCGACGGTACCGGGACAGGGCCTGGTGGATAATTCACCCCTCCACTTT. Translating it yields CASSYSTVPGQGLVDNSPLHF.

The chain has TRBV28 and TRBJ1-1; D not certain. V was pared by 1 base and J by 3 bases, with 9 bases between. The CDR3 consists of 14 residues. CDR1 and CDR2 from the germline V gene are MDHEN and SYDVKM. In DNA form, the CDR3 reads TGTGCCAGCAGTTTATACCGGGAAGACACTGAAGCTTTCTTT. It specifies CASSLYREDTEAFF.

J is TRBJ2-3 and V is TRBV11-3; tentatively, D is TRBD1 (6 bases). Germline V gene data show CDR1 as SGHNT and CDR2 as YENEEA. The CDR3 runs to 16 residues. Trimming stripped 4 bases from V and 2 bases from J, with 16 bases between. In nucleotides, the CDR3 is TGTGCCAGCAGCTCCCGAGGGGGTGGGACCACAGATACGCAGTATTTT. It yields the protein CASSSRGGGTTDTQYF.

Comment on this clonotype: This may stem from a read error, because a much larger clone lies one nucleotide away. V usage is TRBV7-8 and J usage is TRBJ2-2; possible D gene TRBD2, 5 bases. Per the germline V gene, CDR1 is SGHVS and CDR2 is FQNEAQ. The CDR3 totals 14 residues. The CDR3 nucleotides are TGTGCCAGCAGCTTAGTCGTTAGCTCTGGGGAGCTGTCTTTT. This translates into CASSLVVSSGELSF.

This clonotype was seen ten or more times. The V call is TRBV7-9, the J call TRBJ1-5; D is ambiguous. V lost 8 bases and J 5 bases, leaving 16 bases between the germline ends. Looked up from germline, CDR1 is SEHNR and CDR2 is FQNEAQ (reference sequence). This CDR3 region has 14 residues. In DNA, the CDR3 is TGTGCCAGCTCTGATTTCACGTGGGATCAGCCCCAGCATTTT. Residues: CASSDFTWDQPQHF.

This clonotype was observed at least ten times. The chain carries TRBV7-8 and TRBJ2-7; D is perhaps TRBD1 or TRBD2 (6 bases each). The ends were cut back, 3 bases at V and 6 bases at J, with 12 bases in the middle. Per the germline V gene, CDR1 is SGHVS and CDR2 is FQNEAQ. The CDR3 loop spans 13 amino acids. DNA of the CDR3: TGTGCCAGCAGCTTCAGGGGAGGCGGCGAGCAGTACTTC. Amino acid sequence: CASSFRGGGEQYF. Filled out from reference TRBV7-8 and TRBJ2-7, the complete variable domain reads GAGVSQSPRYKVAKRGQDVALRCDPISGHVSLFWYQQALGQGPEFLTYFQNEAQLDKSGLPSDRFFAERPEGSVSTLKIQRTQQEDSAVYLCASSFRGGGEQYFGPGTRLTVT.

In its sample, this clonotype was seen a few times. The V gene is TRBV20-1, the J gene TRBJ2-7; D is ambiguous. Germline loops: CDR1 DFQATT, CDR2 SNEGSKA (reference sequence). The CDR3 consists of 13 residues. The V gene lost 0 bases and the J gene lost 2 bases, with 8 bases spanning the gap. Here the CDR3 DNA reads TGCAGTGCTAGAGATCAACCCCCCTACGAGCAGTACTTC. Residues: CSARDQPPYEQYF.

This clonotype was detected once. The chain uses TRBV7-2 and TRBJ2-7, with a weak D call TRBD2 (6 bases). V gave up 5 bases and J gave up 4 bases, with 18 bases separating them. This CDR3 has 15 amino acids. Germline V lookup: CDR1 SGHTA, CDR2 FQGNSA. CDR3 loop: CASSPRGGNVYEQYF. The CDR3 nucleotides read TGTGCCAGCAGCCCACGTGGCGGGAATGTATACGAGCAGTACTTC.

There are many counts of this clonotype. The rearrangement links TRBV7-3 to TRBJ2-1; D perhaps matches TRBD2 (6 bases). The CDR3 is 14 residues long. CDR1 SGHTA and CDR2 FQGTGA come from the germline V gene. The V end was cut by 5 bases, the J end by 1 base, with 9 bases between. The CDR3 protein is CASSTGLSYNEQFF. Written as DNA, the CDR3 is TGTGCCAGCAGCACGGGACTGTCCTACAATGAGCAGTTCTTC.

This clonotype was seen many times. The chain carries TRBV12-3 or TRBV12-4 and TRBJ2-3; weak D call: TRBD1 (6 bases). CDR3 size: 16 residues. Between the trimmed V and J ends, which lost 5 bases and 3 bases, there was a span of 18 bases. The CDR3 loop is CASSHRDSAWTDTQYF. The CDR3 bases are TGTGCCAGCAGTCACAGGGATTCGGCCTGGACAGATACGCAGTATTTT.